A selection of T cell receptor beta chains follows, all from one sample in a study of Ad26.COV2.S vaccination and SARS-CoV-2 variants. The method was immunoSEQ multiplex PCR; TCRdb's version includes in-frame clones alone and lacks a portion of them. This sample has 440,000 or so clones; 90% occur once, and the top ten carry roughly 4%. This material consisted of peripheral blood, taken in a trial of Ad26.COV2.S vaccine versus placebo. The receptors here all came from a person between 18 and 65 years old who received the Ad26.COV2.S COVID-19 vaccine or a placebo. CDR3s include the opening cysteine and the closing phenylalanine or tryptophan. The D gene is left open where the match is weak.

D,J,length,V,CDR3,DNA
NA,TRBJ1-1,13,TRBV12-3/TRBV12-4,CASSLNKHTEAFF,TGTGCCAGCAGTTTAAACAAGCACACTGAAGCTTTCTTT
NA,TRBJ1-2,14,TRBV14,CASSQDRYFYGYTF,TGTGCCAGCAGCCAAGATCGGTACTTCTATGGCTACACCTTC
NA,TRBJ2-1,16,TRBV11-3,CASSLDKGDPIGEQFF,TGTGCCAGCAGCTTAGATAAGGGGGACCCAATCGGTGAGCAGTTCTTC
NA,TRBJ2-2,14,TRBV7-9,CASKEGANTGELFF,TGTGCCAGCAAAGAGGGTGCGAACACCGGGGAGCTGTTTTTT
NA,TRBJ2-3,16,TRBV3-1/TRBV3-2,CASSRPTAGIVDTQYF,TGTGCCAGCAGCCGTCCCACTGCGGGGATAGTCGATACGCAGTATTTT
NA,TRBJ2-6,14,TRBV10-3,CATSRGPGANVLTF,TGTGCCACTAGCCGGGGGCCTGGGGCCAACGTCCTGACTTTC
NA,TRBJ1-5,12,TRBV27,CASGRGNQPQHF,TGTGCCAGTGGGAGGGGGAATCAGCCCCAGCATTTT
NA,TRBJ2-5,13,TRBV14,CASSQGRRETQYF,TGTGCCAGCAGCCAGGGGAGGAGAGAGACCCAGTACTTC
NA,TRBJ1-1,15,TRBV4-3,CASSPGLYKDTEAFF,TGCGCCAGCAGCCCAGGACTTTACAAGGACACTGAAGCTTTCTTT
NA,TRBJ2-2,13,TRBV5-4,CASSLANTGELFF,TGTGCCAGCAGCTTGGCCAACACCGGGGAGCTGTTTTTT
NA,TRBJ1-5,15,TRBV19,CASSSRFRVNQPQHF,TGTGCCAGTAGTTCTCGTTTTCGCGTCAATCAGCCCCAGCATTTT
NA,TRBJ2-7,14,TRBV20-1,CSASGHTRLHEQYF,TGCAGTGCTAGTGGACATACCCGCCTCCACGAGCAGTACTTC
TRBD2,TRBJ2-1,16,TRBV6-4,CASSHLAGGDYNEQFF,TGTGCCAGCAGTCACCTAGCGGGAGGGGACTACAATGAGCAGTTCTTC
NA,TRBJ1-6,15,TRBV30,CAWTPGQLNNSPLHF,TGTGCCTGGACTCCCGGACAGCTTAATAATTCACCCCTCCACTTT
NA,TRBJ2-5,14,TRBV5-1,CASSLEGRQETQYF,TGCGCCAGCAGCTTAGAGGGACGTCAAGAGACCCAGTACTTC
TRBD1,TRBJ1-2,13,TRBV19,CASRRGRGNGYTF,TGTGCCAGCAGGAGGGGCAGGGGGAATGGCTACACCTTC
TRBD1,TRBJ1-2,17,TRBV28,CASSPGTGGRMVYGYTF,TGTGCCAGCAGTCCCGGGACAGGGGGCCGGATGGTATATGGCTACACCTTC
NA,TRBJ2-5,12,TRBV27,CASSFLGGTQYF,TGTGCCAGCAGTTTTTTGGGCGGGACCCAGTACTTC
NA,TRBJ2-7,13,TRBV6-2/TRBV6-3,CASSRGGTDEQYF,TGTGCCAGCAGTAGAGGGGGTACGGACGAGCAGTACTTC
NA,TRBJ1-5,14,TRBV24-1,CATSDPGQNQPQHF,TGTGCCACCAGTGATCCGGGACAAAATCAGCCCCAGCATTTT